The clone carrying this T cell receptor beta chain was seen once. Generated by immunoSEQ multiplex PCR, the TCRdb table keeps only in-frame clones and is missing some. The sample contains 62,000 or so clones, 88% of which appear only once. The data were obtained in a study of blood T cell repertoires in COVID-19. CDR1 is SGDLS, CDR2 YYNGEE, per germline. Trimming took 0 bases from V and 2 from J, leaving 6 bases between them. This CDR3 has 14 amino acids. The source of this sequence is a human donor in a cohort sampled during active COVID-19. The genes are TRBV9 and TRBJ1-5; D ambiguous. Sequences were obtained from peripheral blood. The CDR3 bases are TGTGCCAGCAGCGTAGGTGGGCGCAATCAGCCCCAGCATTTT. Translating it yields CASSVGGRNQPQHF.